This TCR beta chain emerged from a study of blood T cell repertoires in COVID-19. The protocol was immunoSEQ multiplex PCR, while the TCRdb copy is restricted to in-frame clones and leaves out a portion. The data show about 81,000 clones, about four fifths seen once. Specimen: peripheral blood. The TCR was taken from a human donor in a cohort sampled during active COVID-19.

The CDR3 loop is CAISEAADSYGYTF. The DNA of the CDR3 is TGTGCCATCAGTGAGGCGGCAGATAGCTATGGCTACACCTTC. The genes are TRBV10-3 and TRBJ1-2; D uncertain. CDR3 length: 14 residues. Trimming took off 2 bases at V and 4 bases at J, with 11 bases between the two ends. The V gene's germline CDR1 is ENHRY and CDR2 SYGVKD.